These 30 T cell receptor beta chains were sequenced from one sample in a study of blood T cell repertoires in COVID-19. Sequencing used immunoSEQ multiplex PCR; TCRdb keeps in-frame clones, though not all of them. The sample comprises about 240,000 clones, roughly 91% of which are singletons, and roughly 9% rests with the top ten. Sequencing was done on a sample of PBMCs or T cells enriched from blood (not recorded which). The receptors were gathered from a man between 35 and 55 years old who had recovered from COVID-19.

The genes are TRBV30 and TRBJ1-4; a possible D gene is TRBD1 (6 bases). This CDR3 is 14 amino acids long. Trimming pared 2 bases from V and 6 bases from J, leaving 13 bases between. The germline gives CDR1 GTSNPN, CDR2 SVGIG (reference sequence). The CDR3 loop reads CAWSRGISYEKLFF. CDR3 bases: TGTGCCTGGAGTAGGGGGATTAGTTATGAAAAACTGTTTTTT.

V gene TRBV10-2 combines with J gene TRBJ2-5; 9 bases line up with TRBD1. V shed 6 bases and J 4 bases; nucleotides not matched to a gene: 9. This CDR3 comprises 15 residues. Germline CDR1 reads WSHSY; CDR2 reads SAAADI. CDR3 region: CASSRQGVRGETQYF. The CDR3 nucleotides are TGCGCCAGCAGCAGACAGGGGGTGAGGGGAGAGACCCAGTACTTC.

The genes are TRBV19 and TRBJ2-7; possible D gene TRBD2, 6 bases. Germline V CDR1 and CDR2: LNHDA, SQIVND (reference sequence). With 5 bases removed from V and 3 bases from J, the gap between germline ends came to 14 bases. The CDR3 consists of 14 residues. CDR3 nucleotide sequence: TGTGCCAGTAGTCACGAGACTAGGAGCTACGAGCAGTACTTC. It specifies CASSHETRSYEQYF.

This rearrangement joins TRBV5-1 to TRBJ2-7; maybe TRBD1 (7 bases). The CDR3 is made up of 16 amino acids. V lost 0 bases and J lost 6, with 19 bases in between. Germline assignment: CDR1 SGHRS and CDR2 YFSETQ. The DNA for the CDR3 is TGCGCCAGCAGCTTGGCCCCCGGGGCAGGGGGGTTCGAGCAGTACTTC. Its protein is CASSLAPGAGGFEQYF.

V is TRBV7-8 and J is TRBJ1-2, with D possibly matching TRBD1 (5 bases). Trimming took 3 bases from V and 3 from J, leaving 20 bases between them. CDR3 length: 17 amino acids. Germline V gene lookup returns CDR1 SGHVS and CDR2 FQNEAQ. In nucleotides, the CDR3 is TGTGCCAGCAGCTTTATTTACCGCAGGGACTCGGACTATGGCTACACCTTC. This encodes CASSFIYRRDSDYGYTF.

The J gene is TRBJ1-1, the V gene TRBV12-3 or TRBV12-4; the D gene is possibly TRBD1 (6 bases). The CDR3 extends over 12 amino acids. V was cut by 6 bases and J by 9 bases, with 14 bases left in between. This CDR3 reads CASSEVGTQAFF. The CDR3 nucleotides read TGTGCCAGCAGCGAAGTAGGGACACAAGCTTTCTTT.

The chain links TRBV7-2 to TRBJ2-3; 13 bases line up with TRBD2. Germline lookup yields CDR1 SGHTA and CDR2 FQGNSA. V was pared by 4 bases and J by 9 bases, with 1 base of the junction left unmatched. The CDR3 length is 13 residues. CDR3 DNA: TGTGCCAGCAGCTCGACTAGCGGGGGGACGCAGTATTTT. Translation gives CASSSTSGGTQYF.

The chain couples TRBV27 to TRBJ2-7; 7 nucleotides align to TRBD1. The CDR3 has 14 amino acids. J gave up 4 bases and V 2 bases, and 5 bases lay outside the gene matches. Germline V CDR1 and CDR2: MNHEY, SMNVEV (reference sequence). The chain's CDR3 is CASSLRQGGYEQYF. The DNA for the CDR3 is TGTGCCAGCAGTTTACGACAGGGCGGATACGAGCAGTACTTC.

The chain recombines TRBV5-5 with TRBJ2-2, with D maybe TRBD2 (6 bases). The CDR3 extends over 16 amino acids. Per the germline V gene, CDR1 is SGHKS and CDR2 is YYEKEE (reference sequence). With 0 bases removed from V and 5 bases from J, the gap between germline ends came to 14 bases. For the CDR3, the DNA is TGTGCCAGCAGCTTGGGTCCGGGAGTGAGAACCGGGGAGCTGTTTTTT. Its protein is CASSLGPGVRTGELFF. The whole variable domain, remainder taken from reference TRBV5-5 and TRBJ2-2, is DAGVTQSPTHLIKTRGQQVTLRCSPISGHKSVSWYQQVLGQGPQFIFQYYEKEERGRGNFPDRFSARQFPNYSSELNVNALLLGDSALYLCASSLGPGVRTGELFFGEGSRLTVL.

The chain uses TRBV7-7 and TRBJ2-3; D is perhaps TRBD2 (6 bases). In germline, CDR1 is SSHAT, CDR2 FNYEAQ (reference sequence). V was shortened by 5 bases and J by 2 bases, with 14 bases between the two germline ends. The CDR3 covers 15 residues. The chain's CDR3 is CASSAGLAYTDTQYF. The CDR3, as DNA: TGTGCCAGCAGCGCGGGGCTAGCCTACACAGATACGCAGTATTTT.

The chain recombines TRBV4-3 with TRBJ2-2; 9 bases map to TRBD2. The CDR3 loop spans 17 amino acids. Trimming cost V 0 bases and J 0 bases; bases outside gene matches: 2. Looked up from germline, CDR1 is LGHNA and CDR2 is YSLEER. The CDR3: CASSQDRLAANTGELFF. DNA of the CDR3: TGCGCCAGCAGCCAAGATCGACTAGCGGCGAACACCGGGGAGCTGTTTTTT.

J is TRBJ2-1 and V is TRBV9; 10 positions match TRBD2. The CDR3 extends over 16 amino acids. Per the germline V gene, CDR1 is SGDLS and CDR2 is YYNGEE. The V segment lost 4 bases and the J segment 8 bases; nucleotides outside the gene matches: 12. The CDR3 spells CASSPRRAGGPHEQFF. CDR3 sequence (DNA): TGTGCCAGCAGCCCCCGGCGAGCGGGGGGGCCCCATGAGCAGTTCTTC.

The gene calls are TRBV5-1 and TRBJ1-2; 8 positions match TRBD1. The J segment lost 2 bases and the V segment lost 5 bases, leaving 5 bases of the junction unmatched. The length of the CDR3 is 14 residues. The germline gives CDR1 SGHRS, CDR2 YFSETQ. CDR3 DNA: TGCGCCAGCAGAGGACAGGGTGGGAACTATGGCTACACCTTC. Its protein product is CASRGQGGNYGYTF.

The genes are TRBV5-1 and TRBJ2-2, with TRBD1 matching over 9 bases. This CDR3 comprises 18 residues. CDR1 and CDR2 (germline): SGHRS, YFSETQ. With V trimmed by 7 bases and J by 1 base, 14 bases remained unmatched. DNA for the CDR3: TGCGCCAGCGATCTCGGGACAGGGAAGCTTTTGAACACCGGGGAGCTGTTTTTT. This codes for CASDLGTGKLLNTGELFF.

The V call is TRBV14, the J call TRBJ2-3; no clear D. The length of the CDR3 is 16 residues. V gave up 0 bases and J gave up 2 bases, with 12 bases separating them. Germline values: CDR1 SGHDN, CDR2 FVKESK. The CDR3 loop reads CASSQDRMLNTDTQYF. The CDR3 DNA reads TGTGCCAGCAGCCAAGACAGAATGTTGAACACAGATACGCAGTATTTT.

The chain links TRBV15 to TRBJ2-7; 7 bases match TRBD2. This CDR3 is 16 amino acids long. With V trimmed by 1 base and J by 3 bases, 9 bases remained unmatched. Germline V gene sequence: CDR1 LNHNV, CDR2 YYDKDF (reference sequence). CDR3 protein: CATSRVSGLDGYEQYF. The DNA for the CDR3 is TGTGCCACCAGCAGAGTCTCTGGACTAGACGGCTACGAGCAGTACTTC.

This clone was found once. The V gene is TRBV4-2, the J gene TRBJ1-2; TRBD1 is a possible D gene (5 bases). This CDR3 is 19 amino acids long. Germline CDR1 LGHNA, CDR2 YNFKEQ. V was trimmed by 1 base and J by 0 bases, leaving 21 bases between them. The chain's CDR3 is CASSQVARAGQTSNYGYTF. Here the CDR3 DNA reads TGTGCCAGCAGCCAAGTCGCCCGCGCGGGGCAGACTTCTAACTATGGCTACACCTTC.

CDR3 DNA sequence: TGTGCCAGCAGCCAAGTGTGTCGACTAGCGGGTCGGGTGGGTGAGACCCAGTACTTC. It is translated as CASSQVCRLAGRVGETQYF. The chain links TRBV3-1 (or the pseudogene TRBV3-2) to TRBJ2-5; 10 bases line up with TRBD2. V shed 1 base, J shed 5 bases, and the junction held 16 bases outside the gene matches. The CDR3 has 19 residues. Per the germline V gene, CDR1 is LGHDT and CDR2 is YNNKEL (reference sequence).

CDR3 DNA: TGTGCCAGCAGCTTACCAGCGGGAGCTAATGAGCAGTTCTTC. It translates to CASSLPAGANEQFF. This sequence joins TRBV7-9 and TRBJ2-1; 8 bases match TRBD2. V lost 2 bases and J lost 7; bases outside the gene matches: 4. The CDR3 is 14 residues long. Germline values: CDR1 SEHNR, CDR2 FQNEAQ (reference sequence).

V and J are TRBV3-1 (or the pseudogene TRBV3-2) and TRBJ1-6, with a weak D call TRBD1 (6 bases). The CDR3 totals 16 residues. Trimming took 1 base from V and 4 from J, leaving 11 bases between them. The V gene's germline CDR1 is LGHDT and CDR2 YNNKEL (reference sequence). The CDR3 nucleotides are TGTGCCAGCAGCCAAGTTGGGACAATGTATAATTCACCCCTCCACTTT. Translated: CASSQVGTMYNSPLHF.

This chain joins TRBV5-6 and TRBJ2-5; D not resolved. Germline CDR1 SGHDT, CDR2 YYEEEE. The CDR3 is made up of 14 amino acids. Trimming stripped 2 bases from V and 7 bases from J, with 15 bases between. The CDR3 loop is CASSFNRLRGTQYF. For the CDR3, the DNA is TGTGCCAGCAGCTTTAATCGACTCCGTGGGACCCAGTACTTC.

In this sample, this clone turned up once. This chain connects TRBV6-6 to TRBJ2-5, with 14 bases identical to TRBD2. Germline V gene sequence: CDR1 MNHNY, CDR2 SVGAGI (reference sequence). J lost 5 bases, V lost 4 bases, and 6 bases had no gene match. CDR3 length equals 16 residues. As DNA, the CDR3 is TGTGCCAGCAGTTGGACTAGCGGGAGGCTATACGAGACCCAGTACTTC. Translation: CASSWTSGRLYETQYF.

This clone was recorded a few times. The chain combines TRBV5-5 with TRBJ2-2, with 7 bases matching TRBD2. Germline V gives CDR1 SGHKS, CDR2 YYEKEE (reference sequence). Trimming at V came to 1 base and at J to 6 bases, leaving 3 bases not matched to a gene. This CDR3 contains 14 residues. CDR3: CASSLRLAAGELFF. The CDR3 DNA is TGTGCCAGCAGCTTGCGTCTAGCGGCCGGGGAGCTGTTTTTT. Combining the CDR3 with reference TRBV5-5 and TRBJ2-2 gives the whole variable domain DAGVTQSPTHLIKTRGQQVTLRCSPISGHKSVSWYQQVLGQGPQFIFQYYEKEERGRGNFPDRFSARQFPNYSSELNVNALLLGDSALYLCASSLRLAAGELFFGEGSRLTVL.

CDR3 loop: CASSDGGSVRNEQYF. CDR3 in DNA: TGCGCCAGCAGTGACGGGGGATCGGTTCGCAACGAGCAGTACTTC. V gene TRBV10-1 combines with J gene TRBJ2-7; TRBD2 might be the D (6 bases). This CDR3 has 15 residues. V was trimmed by 3 bases and J by 5 bases, leaving 17 bases between them. In germline, CDR1 is WNHNN, CDR2 SYGVQD (reference sequence).

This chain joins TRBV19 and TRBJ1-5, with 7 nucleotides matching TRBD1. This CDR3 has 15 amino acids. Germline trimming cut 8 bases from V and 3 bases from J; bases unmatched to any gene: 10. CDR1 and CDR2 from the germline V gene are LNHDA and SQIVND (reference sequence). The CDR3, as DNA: TGTGCCAGTGGGCGCACAGGGGAGTCCAATCAGCCCCAGCATTTT. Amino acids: CASGRTGESNQPQHF. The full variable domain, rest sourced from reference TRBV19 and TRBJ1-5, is DGGITQSPKYLFRKEGQNVTLSCEQNLNHDAMYWYRQDPGQGLRLIYYSQIVNDFQKGDIAEGYSVSREKKESFPLTVTSAQKNPTAFYLCASGRTGESNQPQHFGDGTRLSIL.

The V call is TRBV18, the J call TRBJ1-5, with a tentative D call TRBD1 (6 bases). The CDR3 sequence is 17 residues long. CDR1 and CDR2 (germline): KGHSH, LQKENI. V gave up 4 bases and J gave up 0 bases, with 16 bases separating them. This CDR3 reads CASSQLPGHNSNQPQHF. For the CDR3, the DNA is TGTGCCAGCTCACAACTACCGGGACATAATAGCAATCAGCCCCAGCATTTT.

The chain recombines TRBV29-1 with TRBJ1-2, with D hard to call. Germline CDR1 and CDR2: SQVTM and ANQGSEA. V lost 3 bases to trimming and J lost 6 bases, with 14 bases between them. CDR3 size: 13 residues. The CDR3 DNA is TGCAGCGTTGATTTTCAAGCGTCGCATGGCTACACCTTC. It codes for CSVDFQASHGYTF. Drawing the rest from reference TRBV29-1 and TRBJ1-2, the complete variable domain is SAVISQKPSRDICQRGTSLTIQCQVDSQVTMMFWYRQQPGQSLTLIATANQGSEATYESGFVIDKFPISRPNLTFSTLTVSNMSPEDSSIYLCSVDFQASHGYTFGSGTRLTVV.

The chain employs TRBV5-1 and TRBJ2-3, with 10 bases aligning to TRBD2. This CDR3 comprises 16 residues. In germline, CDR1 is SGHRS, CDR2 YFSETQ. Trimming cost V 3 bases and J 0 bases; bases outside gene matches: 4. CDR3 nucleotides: TGCGCCAGCAGCTCTTCGACTAGCGGGAGCACAGATACGCAGTATTTT. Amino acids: CASSSSTSGSTDTQYF.

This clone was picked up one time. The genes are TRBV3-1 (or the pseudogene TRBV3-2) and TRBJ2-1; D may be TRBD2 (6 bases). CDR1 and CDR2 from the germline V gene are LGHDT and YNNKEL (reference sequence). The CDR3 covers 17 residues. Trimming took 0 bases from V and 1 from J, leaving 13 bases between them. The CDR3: CASSQEIRGASYNEQFF. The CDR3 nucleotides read TGTGCCAGCAGCCAAGAAATTCGCGGGGCTTCCTACAATGAGCAGTTCTTC.

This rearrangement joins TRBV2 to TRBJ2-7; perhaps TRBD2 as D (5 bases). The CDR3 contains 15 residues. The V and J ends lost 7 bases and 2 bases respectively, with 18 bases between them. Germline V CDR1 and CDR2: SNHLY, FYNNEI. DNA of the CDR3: TGTGCCAGCAAGTACCGGGCCCTCGGGGCCTACGAGCAGTACTTC. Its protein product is CASKYRALGAYEQYF.